This T cell receptor (beta chain) was captured in a study of T cell repertoires in cytomegalovirus infection. Looking at the study overall: Recently identified HLA-C-restricted CMV epitopes were among the peptides used. TCR beta signatures that were public indicated CMV infection and matching HLA type. Study conclusions and caveats: Summed frequency of shared TCR beta families picked out CMV carriers who also had the relevant HLA. Across the ex vivo response, the dominant clonotypes were HLA-C-restricted CMV-specific TCR beta clonotypes.

Germline loops: CDR1 LNHDA, CDR2 SQIVND (reference sequence). The V and J ends lost 2 bases and 4 bases, in that order; junction bases with no gene match: 3. The CDR3 is 15 amino acids. This clonotype has more than one count but fewer than ten. The target antigen is unknown. MiXCR, run by TCRdb on the reads, gives a single entry per CDR3 protein. The sample records around 39,000 distinct CDR3 sequences, 52% being singletons. The clonotype comes from a human donor in good health (CMV status not recorded). Some clones in this sample may be carry-over from other donors' samples. The sequencing used CD8+ T cells from cultured PBMCs, collected from culture after CMV antigen stimulation. The gene calls are TRBV19 and TRBJ2-1; 9 bases fit TRBD2. Here the CDR3 reads CASSIRRGGYNEQFF. The CDR3 DNA sequence: TGTGCCAGTAGTATACGGCGGGGGGGATACAATGAGCAGTTCTTC.